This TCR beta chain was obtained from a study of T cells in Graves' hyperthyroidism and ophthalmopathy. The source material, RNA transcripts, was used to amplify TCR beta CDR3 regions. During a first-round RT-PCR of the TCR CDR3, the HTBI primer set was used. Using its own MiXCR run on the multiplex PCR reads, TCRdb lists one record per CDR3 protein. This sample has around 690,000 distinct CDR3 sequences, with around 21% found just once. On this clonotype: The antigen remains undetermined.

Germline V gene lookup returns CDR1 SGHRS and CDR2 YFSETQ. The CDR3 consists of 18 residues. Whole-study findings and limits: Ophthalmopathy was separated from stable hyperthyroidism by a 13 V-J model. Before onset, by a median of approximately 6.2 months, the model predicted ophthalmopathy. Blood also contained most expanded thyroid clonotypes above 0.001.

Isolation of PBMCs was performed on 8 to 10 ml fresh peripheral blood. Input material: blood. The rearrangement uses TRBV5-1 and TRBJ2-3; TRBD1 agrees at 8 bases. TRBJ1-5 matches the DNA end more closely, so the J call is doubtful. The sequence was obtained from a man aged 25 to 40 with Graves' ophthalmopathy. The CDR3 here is CASSLEVWTGPSTDTQHF. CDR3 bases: TGCGCCAGCAGCTTGGAAGTTTGGACAGGGCCTAGCACAGATACGCAGCATTTT.